Listed below are T cell receptor beta chains from one sample, sequenced in a study of T-cell memory formation after mild COVID-19. TCRdb re-derived calls from the 5' RACE reads in MiXCR, one entry per CDR3 protein. Of 350,000 to 450,000 distinct CDR3 sequences listed, 20% to 30% are singletons. Sequencing was carried out using PBMCs or a T cell subset sorted from them (not recorded which). The receptor source for this set is an adult woman who had mild COVID-19 (a few samples of this study predate the infection). Cell type and time point are not known. Both conserved end residues are part of each CDR3. Each record gives: clone size, J gene, V gene, D gene, CDR3 DNA, CDR3 protein. D genes are given only for firm matches. Not all rows give a size; the values are once, few, many and, for expanded clones, a class.

>.|TRBJ2-5|TRBV4-1|.
TGCGCCAGCAGCCAAGATTACTCTAGTACCGCGGAGACCCAGTACTTC
CASSQDYSSTAETQYF
>.|TRBJ2-1|TRBV15|.
TGTGCCACCAGCAGACAGTTGGGTGAGCAGTTCTTC
CATSRQLGEQFF
>few|TRBJ2-3|TRBV7-2|.
TGTGCCAGCGGGGGGTGGGCGGCCCTCACAGATACGCAGTATTTT
CASGGWAALTDTQYF
>.|TRBJ1-1|TRBV18|TRBD1
TGTGCCAGCTCACCCTTACAAGGGGGCATGGACACTGAAGCTTTCTTT
CASSPLQGGMDTEAFF
>.|TRBJ2-7|TRBV20-1|TRBD2
TGCAGTGTCCCTCGGGGGGTTCACGAGCAGTACTTC
CSVPRGVHEQYF
>few|TRBJ2-1|TRBV19|TRBD1
TGTGCCAGTAGTCCGGGACAGGGGGCCCGTGAGCAGTTCTTC
CASSPGQGAREQFF
>few|TRBJ2-3|TRBV20-1|.
TGCAGTGCGATCGACGGGAGTGGGTCCGCGGATACGCAGTATTTT
CSAIDGSGSADTQYF
>few|TRBJ1-2|TRBV12-3/TRBV12-4|.
TGTGCCAGCAGCCCTGGTGGGGGCCTTTTAGCAGACTTC
CASSPGGGLLADF
>.|TRBJ2-1|TRBV12-3/TRBV12-4|.
TGTGCCAGCAGTTTAAGTACAGGGAACAATGAGCAGTTCTTC
CASSLSTGNNEQFF
>.|TRBJ2-5|TRBV7-3|TRBD2
TGTGCCAGCAGCCTAGCGGGGACTACCCAAGAGACCCAGTACTTC
CASSLAGTTQETQYF
>few|TRBJ2-5|TRBV20-1|TRBD2
TGCAGTGCAAGGAGGGGTTCTAGCGGGCCGCAAGAGACCCAGTACTTC
CSARRGSSGPQETQYF
>.|TRBJ2-5|TRBV25-1|TRBD2
TGTGCCAGCAGTGAAAGGGGAGGGCCCCTCCAAGAGACCCAGTACTTC
CASSERGGPLQETQYF
>few|TRBJ2-6|TRBV6-5|.
TGTGCCACCCACCCATACTCTGGGGCCAACGTCCTGACTTTC
CATHPYSGANVLTF
>.|TRBJ2-7|TRBV29-1|TRBD1
TGCAGCGCAACAGGGGGCGGCGAGCAGTACTTC
CSATGGGEQYF
>.|TRBJ2-3|TRBV12-3/TRBV12-4|.
TGTGCCAGCAGTTTTCGTCTGGGGGCTACAGATACGCAGTATTTT
CASSFRLGATDTQYF
>once|TRBJ1-4|TRBV27|.
TGTGCCAGCAGGCGGGAGGCCGTGGGCGAAAAACTGTTTTTT
CASRREAVGEKLFF
>few|TRBJ1-1|TRBV12-2|.
TGTGCAAGTCGCTTTGGATTGAACACTGAAGCTTTCTTT
CASRFGLNTEAFF
>few|TRBJ2-7|TRBV5-1|TRBD2
TGCGCCAGCAGCGTCGGGACTAGCGGGAGCCACGAGCAGTACTTC
CASSVGTSGSHEQYF
>.|TRBJ2-1|TRBV30|.
TGTGCCTGGAGTGTACGCGCGGAGCAGTTCTTC
CAWSVRAEQFF
>.|TRBJ1-4|TRBV3-1|.
TGTGCCAGCAGCCTCGGCAGAACTCTCTATAATGAAAAACTGTTTTTT
CASSLGRTLYNEKLFF
>.|TRBJ1-1|TRBV30|.
TGTGCCTGGAGTGTGGGTATGAGGGGAGCTTTCTTT
CAWSVGMRGAFF
>.|TRBJ2-3|TRBV7-6|TRBD2
TGTGCCAGCAGCGCGACTAGCGTGAGGAGCACAGATACGCAGTATTTT
CASSATSVRSTDTQYF
>.|TRBJ1-1|TRBV29-1|.
TGCAGCGTCCGGCAGGGCCTGAACACTGAAGCTTTCTTT
CSVRQGLNTEAFF
>.|TRBJ1-2|TRBV3-1|.
TGTGCCAGCAGCCGGGGACCGATCTATGGCTACACCTTC
CASSRGPIYGYTF
>.|TRBJ1-1|TRBV5-1|.
TGCGCCAGCAGCTTGGAAACGACTACTGAAGCTTTCTTT
CASSLETTTEAFF
>.|TRBJ2-2|TRBV19|TRBD2
TGTGCCAGTAGTATAGGGCGGATAGCGGGAGAAATTACCGGGGAGCTGTTTTTT
CASSIGRIAGEITGELFF
>.|TRBJ1-2|TRBV20-1|.
TGCAGTGCTAGACCTCTGGTTAGGGAGGGATGGGGCTACACCTTC
CSARPLVREGWGYTF
>.|TRBJ2-2|TRBV4-1|.
TGCGCCAGCAGCCTTACCCGGGCCGGGGAGCTGTTTTTT
CASSLTRAGELFF
>.|TRBJ1-5|TRBV5-5|TRBD1
TGTGCCAGCAGCGCACAGGGGGCGGATCAGCCCCAGCATTTT
CASSAQGADQPQHF
>.|TRBJ1-1|TRBV7-9|.
TGTGCCAGCAGCTCCGGCTTGGGGGATCACACTGAAGCTTTCTTT
CASSSGLGDHTEAFF
>few|TRBJ1-2|TRBV12-3/TRBV12-4|TRBD1
TGTGCCAGCAGTCCCAAGCGGGACAGGGGGCTCTATGGCTACACCTTC
CASSPKRDRGLYGYTF
>.|TRBJ2-1|TRBV15|TRBD2
TGTGCCACCAGCAGCCGACTAGCGGGGGAGCAGTTCTTC
CATSSRLAGEQFF
>many|TRBJ2-1|TRBV12-3/TRBV12-4|TRBD2
TGTGCCAGCAGTTCCGTGACTAGCGGGGTAGAGCAGTTCTTC
CASSSVTSGVEQFF